This paragraph reports one T cell receptor (beta chain). The antigen remains unidentified. Germline-derived CDR1 and CDR2 are MDHEN and SYDVKM. V was cut by 1 base and J by 5 bases, with 12 bases left in between. This CDR3 is 14 amino acids long. A multiplex PCR was run with 60 Vbeta primers and 13 Jbeta primers. Clones were read by immunoSEQ multiplex PCR, and TCRdb kept only the in-frame ones, dropping some. The sample includes 65,000 or so clones, about 78% seen only once; the top ten take about 3%. Although they were nominally healthy when sampled, donors likely had unrecorded immune exposures. The sample comes from a study of cytomegalovirus exposure and HLA in healthy donors. Study outcomes and limitations: Most TCRs appeared rarely, but some public TCRs recurred in many donors. Information on immune exposure was restricted to one variable (CMV serostatus). Specificity for CMV antigens was confirmed in vitro for a few of the CMV-associated chains.

Sequencing used PBMCs. This TCR was sampled from a girl aged 10 to 17 in good health and CMV-seropositive. The chain is built from TRBV28 and TRBJ2-7, with D maybe TRBD1 (5 bases). CDR3 sequence: CASSLLQVMDEQYF. For the CDR3, the DNA is TGTGCCAGCAGTTTATTACAGGTCATGGACGAGCAGTACTTC.